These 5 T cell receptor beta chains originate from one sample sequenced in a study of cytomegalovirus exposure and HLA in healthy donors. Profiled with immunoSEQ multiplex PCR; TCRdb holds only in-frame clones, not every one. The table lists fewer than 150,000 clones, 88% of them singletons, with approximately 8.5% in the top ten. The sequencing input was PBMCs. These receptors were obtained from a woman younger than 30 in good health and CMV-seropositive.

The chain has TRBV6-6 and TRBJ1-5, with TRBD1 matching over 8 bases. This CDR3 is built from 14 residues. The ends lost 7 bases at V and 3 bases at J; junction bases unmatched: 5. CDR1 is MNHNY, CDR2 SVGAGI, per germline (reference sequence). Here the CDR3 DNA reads TGTGCCAGCAAACCGGGACAGGACAATCAGCCCCAGCATTTT. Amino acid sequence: CASKPGQDNQPQHF.

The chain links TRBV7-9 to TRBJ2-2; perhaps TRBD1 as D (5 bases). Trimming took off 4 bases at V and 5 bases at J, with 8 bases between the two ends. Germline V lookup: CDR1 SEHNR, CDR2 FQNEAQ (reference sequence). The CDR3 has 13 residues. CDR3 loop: CASSSDSTGELFF. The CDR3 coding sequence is TGTGCCAGCAGCTCAGACAGTACCGGGGAGCTGTTTTTT.

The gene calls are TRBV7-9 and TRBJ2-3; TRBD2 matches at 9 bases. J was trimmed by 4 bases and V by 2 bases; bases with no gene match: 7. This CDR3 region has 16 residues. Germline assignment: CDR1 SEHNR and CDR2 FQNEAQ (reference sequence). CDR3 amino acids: CASSLRSSGNSDTQYF. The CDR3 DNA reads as TGTGCCAGCAGCTTAAGGTCTAGCGGGAACTCAGATACGCAGTATTTT.

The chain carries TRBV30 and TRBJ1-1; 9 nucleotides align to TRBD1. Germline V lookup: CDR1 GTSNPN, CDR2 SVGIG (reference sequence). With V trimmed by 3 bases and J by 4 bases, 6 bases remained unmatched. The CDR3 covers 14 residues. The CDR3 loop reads CAWRQQGAPTEAFF. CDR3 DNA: TGTGCCTGGAGACAACAGGGGGCGCCCACTGAAGCTTTCTTT.

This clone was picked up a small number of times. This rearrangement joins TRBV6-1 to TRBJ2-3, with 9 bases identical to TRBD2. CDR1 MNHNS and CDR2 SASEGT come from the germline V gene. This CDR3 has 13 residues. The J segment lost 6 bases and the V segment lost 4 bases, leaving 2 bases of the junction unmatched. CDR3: CASSAREGDTQYF. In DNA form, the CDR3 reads TGTGCCAGCAGTGCGCGGGAGGGCGATACGCAGTATTTT.